Listed below are T cell receptor beta chains from one sample, sequenced in a study of blood T cell repertoires in COVID-19. Using immunoSEQ multiplex PCR, the repertoire was profiled, and TCRdb retains in-frame clones only, with some absent. Altogether roughly 240,000 clones are present, more than 75% being singletons, with the ten largest covering less than 4%. The source material was peripheral blood. The source of these receptors is a woman aged 30 to 39 who had recovered from COVID-19. Each CDR3 is given with its conserved first and last residue. The D gene is left open where the match is weak. Part of the rows lack a size; the others show once, few, many or a class for expanded clones.

clone size: once
D gene: NA
J gene: TRBJ2-7
V gene: TRBV5-6
CDR3 DNA: TGTGCCAGCAGCTTGTGGACAGACGGAACATACGAGCAGTACTTC
CDR3 protein: CASSLWTDGTYEQYF

clone size: NA
D gene: TRBD1
J gene: TRBJ1-1
V gene: TRBV5-1
CDR3 DNA: TGCGCCAGCAGCTCGCTACAGGGGGACGCGACGTGGGCTGAAGCTTTCTTT
CDR3 protein: CASSSLQGDATWAEAFF

clone size: NA
D gene: TRBD1
J gene: TRBJ1-2
V gene: TRBV6-2/TRBV6-3
CDR3 DNA: TGTGCCAGCAGTATGGGACAGCCCTATGGCTACACCTTC
CDR3 protein: CASSMGQPYGYTF

clone size: once
D gene: NA
J gene: TRBJ2-3
V gene: TRBV6-4
CDR3 DNA: TGTGCCAGCAGGACCACCGGGACTTCTCTCAGAGATACGCAGTATTTT
CDR3 protein: CASRTTGTSLRDTQYF

clone size: NA
D gene: TRBD1
J gene: TRBJ1-3
V gene: TRBV19
CDR3 DNA: TGTGCCAGTAGTCTGGGGACAGGAGCCTCTGGAAACACCATATATTTT
CDR3 protein: CASSLGTGASGNTIYF

clone size: NA
D gene: NA
J gene: TRBJ2-7
V gene: TRBV12-3/TRBV12-4
CDR3 DNA: TGTGCCGGCCACCATGACAGCCCCTACGAGCAGTACTTC
CDR3 protein: CAGHHDSPYEQYF

clone size: NA
D gene: NA
J gene: TRBJ1-5
V gene: TRBV5-8
CDR3 DNA: TGTGCCAGCAGCTTGAGAGACTACAATCAGCCCCAGCATTTT
CDR3 protein: CASSLRDYNQPQHF

clone size: NA
D gene: NA
J gene: TRBJ1-4
V gene: TRBV21-1
CDR3 DNA: TGTGCCAGCAGCAAAGGAAGGGGGAACAGGGGGCTAAAGTGGGATGAAAAACTGTTTTTT
CDR3 protein: CASSKGRGNRGLKWDEKLFF

clone size: NA
D gene: TRBD2
J gene: TRBJ2-2
V gene: TRBV6-4
CDR3 DNA: TGTGCCAGCAGTAGCCTAGCGGGGGGATCGAACACCGGGGAGCTGTTTTTT
CDR3 protein: CASSSLAGGSNTGELFF

clone size: NA
D gene: NA
J gene: TRBJ2-3
V gene: TRBV4-1
CDR3 DNA: TGCGCCAGCAGCCAAGGGTCGGTGAGGCGTAGCACAGATACGCAGTATTTT
CDR3 protein: CASSQGSVRRSTDTQYF

clone size: NA
D gene: NA
J gene: TRBJ1-5
V gene: TRBV9
CDR3 DNA: TGTGCCAGCAGCCCAACGGGGAGTCAGCCCCAGCATTTT
CDR3 protein: CASSPTGSQPQHF

clone size: NA
D gene: NA
J gene: TRBJ1-2
V gene: TRBV4-3
CDR3 DNA: TGCGCCAGCAGCCAGGGACTTTCTGTAAGGGGAAGTGGCTACACCTTC
CDR3 protein: CASSQGLSVRGSGYTF

clone size: NA
D gene: NA
J gene: TRBJ1-2
V gene: TRBV19
CDR3 DNA: TGTGCCAGTAGTATAGCGCTGGGTGGGGGCGCCTATGGCTACACCTTC
CDR3 protein: CASSIALGGGAYGYTF

clone size: once
D gene: TRBD2
J gene: TRBJ2-3
V gene: TRBV2
CDR3 DNA: TGTGCCAGCACTACATTTGGCGGGGGGTCGGGCACAGATACGCAGTATTTT
CDR3 protein: CASTTFGGGSGTDTQYF

clone size: NA
D gene: NA
J gene: TRBJ2-2
V gene: TRBV14
CDR3 DNA: TGTGCCAGCAGCCCAGACAGGAACGCGAACACCGGGGAGCTGTTTTTT
CDR3 protein: CASSPDRNANTGELFF

clone size: NA
D gene: NA
J gene: TRBJ2-7
V gene: TRBV12-3/TRBV12-4
CDR3 DNA: TGTGCCAGCAGCCTGGGCACGGCCTTTCAACACTTC
CDR3 protein: CASSLGTAFQHF

clone size: NA
D gene: TRBD2
J gene: TRBJ2-7
V gene: TRBV7-6
CDR3 DNA: TGTGCCAGCAGCTCGGCCGGGGGGGCCTACGAGCAGTACTTC
CDR3 protein: CASSSAGGAYEQYF

clone size: NA
D gene: TRBD2
J gene: TRBJ2-2
V gene: TRBV10-1
CDR3 DNA: TGCGCCAGCAGTCCTCCCCTTGGGACTAGCGAGGGCACCGGGGAGCTGTTTTTT
CDR3 protein: CASSPPLGTSEGTGELFF

clone size: NA
D gene: TRBD1
J gene: TRBJ1-1
V gene: TRBV5-1
CDR3 DNA: TGCGCCAGCAGCTTATACAGGGGGGAAGGGACTGAAGCTTTCTTT
CDR3 protein: CASSLYRGEGTEAFF

clone size: few
D gene: NA
J gene: TRBJ2-7
V gene: TRBV7-2
CDR3 DNA: TGTGCCAGCAGCTTAGTGGGCAGGGACTACGAGCAGTACTTC
CDR3 protein: CASSLVGRDYEQYF

clone size: NA
D gene: NA
J gene: TRBJ2-1
V gene: TRBV6-5
CDR3 DNA: TGTGCCAGCATCGGGGGGCCCTTCTACAATGAGCAGTTCTTC
CDR3 protein: CASIGGPFYNEQFF

clone size: NA
D gene: TRBD2
J gene: TRBJ2-7
V gene: TRBV4-1
CDR3 DNA: TGCGCCAGCAGCCAAGATGTGGGGCCGGGAGGCTTACGAGAGCAGTACTTC
CDR3 protein: CASSQDVGPGGLREQYF

clone size: NA
D gene: TRBD1
J gene: TRBJ2-2
V gene: TRBV10-3
CDR3 DNA: TGTGCCATCAGTGATTTGGGGACAGGCGGGAACACCGGGGAGCTGTTTTTT
CDR3 protein: CAISDLGTGGNTGELFF

clone size: NA
D gene: NA
J gene: TRBJ2-5
V gene: TRBV7-2
CDR3 DNA: TGTGCCAGCAGCTTCACACCAGAGACCCAGTACTTC
CDR3 protein: CASSFTPETQYF

clone size: NA
D gene: TRBD2
J gene: TRBJ2-5
V gene: TRBV29-1
CDR3 DNA: TGCAGCGTCTGGTGGGCGGGGGGCGGAGGAGAGACCCAGTACTTC
CDR3 protein: CSVWWAGGGGETQYF

clone size: NA
D gene: NA
J gene: TRBJ1-6
V gene: TRBV5-1
CDR3 DNA: TGCGCCAGCAGCGAAGGGGGTGAAAATTCACCCCTCCACTTT
CDR3 protein: CASSEGGENSPLHF

clone size: NA
D gene: TRBD1
J gene: TRBJ1-3
V gene: TRBV18
CDR3 DNA: TGTGCCAGCTCACCGGAACTCGGACAGGGGGCTTCAAACACCATATATTTT
CDR3 protein: CASSPELGQGASNTIYF

clone size: NA
D gene: TRBD1
J gene: TRBJ1-6
V gene: TRBV6-5
CDR3 DNA: TGTGCCAGCAGTTACTCGGCAGGGGGCCTAGTACCCCTCCACTTT
CDR3 protein: CASSYSAGGLVPLHF

clone size: NA
D gene: TRBD1
J gene: TRBJ1-3
V gene: TRBV4-2
CDR3 DNA: TGTGCCAGCAGCCAAGCTGGACAGGCTAAAGGAAACACCATATATTTT
CDR3 protein: CASSQAGQAKGNTIYF

clone size: NA
D gene: TRBD1
J gene: TRBJ2-1
V gene: TRBV5-1
CDR3 DNA: TGCGCCAGCAGCTTTGGGACAGGGGTAGGCATCGATGAGCAGTTCTTC
CDR3 protein: CASSFGTGVGIDEQFF

clone size: NA
D gene: TRBD2
J gene: TRBJ2-3
V gene: TRBV19
CDR3 DNA: TGTGCCAGTAGTATTACTAGCGGGGGTTCGGTAGATACGCAGTATTTT
CDR3 protein: CASSITSGGSVDTQYF

clone size: NA
D gene: TRBD2
J gene: TRBJ2-1
V gene: TRBV9
CDR3 DNA: TGTGCCAGCAGCGTGGGACTAGCGGGGGGCCCATACAATGAGCAGTTCTTC
CDR3 protein: CASSVGLAGGPYNEQFF

clone size: NA
D gene: NA
J gene: TRBJ2-7
V gene: TRBV7-2
CDR3 DNA: TGTGCCAGCAGCTCCCCGGGTGAGCAGTACTTC
CDR3 protein: CASSSPGEQYF

clone size: NA
D gene: TRBD2
J gene: TRBJ2-1
V gene: TRBV2
CDR3 DNA: TGTGCCAGCAGTGAAGCGCGGGGGGTTAATGAGCAGTTCTTC
CDR3 protein: CASSEARGVNEQFF

clone size: NA
D gene: TRBD1
J gene: TRBJ2-5
V gene: TRBV4-1
CDR3 DNA: TGCGCCAGCAGCCAAGTTTGGCAGGGGGTTTACCAAGAGACCCAGTACTTC
CDR3 protein: CASSQVWQGVYQETQYF

clone size: NA
D gene: TRBD2
J gene: TRBJ2-2
V gene: TRBV29-1
CDR3 DNA: TGCAGCGCGTACGGGGGGATAAGCACCGGGGAGCTGTTTTTT
CDR3 protein: CSAYGGISTGELFF

clone size: NA
D gene: TRBD1
J gene: TRBJ2-1
V gene: TRBV5-5
CDR3 DNA: TGTGCCAGCAGCCCCGTACGGACAGGGGGCTACAATGAGCAGTTCTTC
CDR3 protein: CASSPVRTGGYNEQFF

clone size: NA
D gene: NA
J gene: TRBJ2-1
V gene: TRBV27
CDR3 DNA: TGTGCCAGCAGTTTGGAGACAGATACCTACAATGAGCAGTTCTTC
CDR3 protein: CASSLETDTYNEQFF

clone size: NA
D gene: NA
J gene: TRBJ1-1
V gene: TRBV5-6
CDR3 DNA: TGTGCCAGCAGCAGGACAGAGAACACTGAAGCTTTCTTT
CDR3 protein: CASSRTENTEAFF

clone size: NA
D gene: NA
J gene: TRBJ1-5
V gene: TRBV6-5
CDR3 DNA: TGTGCCAGCAGTCCAGGACAGAAAAATCAGCCCCAGCATTTT
CDR3 protein: CASSPGQKNQPQHF

clone size: few
D gene: NA
J gene: TRBJ2-3
V gene: TRBV15
CDR3 DNA: TGTGCCACCAGCAGAGATAGGGGCGGTACGCAGTATTTT
CDR3 protein: CATSRDRGGTQYF

clone size: NA
D gene: NA
J gene: TRBJ2-1
V gene: TRBV27
CDR3 DNA: TGTGCCAGCAGTACAACCGGGACTGACAATGAGCAGTTCTTC
CDR3 protein: CASSTTGTDNEQFF

clone size: NA
D gene: NA
J gene: TRBJ1-2
V gene: TRBV19
CDR3 DNA: TGTGCCAGTAGTAATCGGAGGTTAGGGCTCAACTATGGCTACACCTTC
CDR3 protein: CASSNRRLGLNYGYTF

clone size: NA
D gene: NA
J gene: TRBJ2-3
V gene: TRBV9
CDR3 DNA: TGTGCCAGCAGCCCTCCGGGGTATTTT
CDR3 protein: CASSPPGYF

clone size: NA
D gene: NA
J gene: TRBJ1-5
V gene: TRBV7-9
CDR3 DNA: TGTGCCAGCAGCTTGTCTCGGCAGGGAAGTGAGCCCCAGCATTTT
CDR3 protein: CASSLSRQGSEPQHF

clone size: NA
D gene: TRBD2
J gene: TRBJ2-1
V gene: TRBV5-6
CDR3 DNA: TGTGCCAGCCTCTTCCTAGCGGGGGCCGACAATGAGCAGTTCTTC
CDR3 protein: CASLFLAGADNEQFF

clone size: once
D gene: NA
J gene: TRBJ1-6
V gene: TRBV27
CDR3 DNA: TGTGCCAGCAGTTTATCTACCTATAATTCACCCCTCCACTTT
CDR3 protein: CASSLSTYNSPLHF

clone size: NA
D gene: TRBD1
J gene: TRBJ2-6
V gene: TRBV5-1
CDR3 DNA: TGCGCCAGCAGCTTAGGGGGCGTAGCCGGGGCCAACGTCCTGACTTTC
CDR3 protein: CASSLGGVAGANVLTF

clone size: few
D gene: TRBD2
J gene: TRBJ2-3
V gene: TRBV6-4
CDR3 DNA: TGTGCCAGCAGCAGTACGGGGGGTGCAGATACGCAGTATTTT
CDR3 protein: CASSSTGGADTQYF

clone size: NA
D gene: TRBD1
J gene: TRBJ2-7
V gene: TRBV7-9
CDR3 DNA: TGTGCCAGCAGCTTAGCGGGGGACAGAACCTACGAGCAGTACTTC
CDR3 protein: CASSLAGDRTYEQYF